This T cell receptor beta chain was retrieved from a study of cytomegalovirus exposure and HLA in healthy donors. Study-wide context: Early release data held tens of millions of unique TCRs from HLA-typed donors. Study results and limitations: Later analysis associated a missense DCLRE1C variant with TCR beta V- and J-gene trimming. A previous analysis found most TCR beta V segments productive roughly 87% or roughly 30% of the time. As immune exposure information, only CMV serostatus was available.

The CDR3 runs to 17 residues. V lost 2 bases and J lost 2; bases outside the gene matches: 4. The germline CDR1 and CDR2 sequences are MNHEY and SMNVEV (reference sequence). As regards this clone: The target antigen is unknown.

The PCR had 60 Vbeta and 13 Jbeta primers. This table comes from immunoSEQ multiplex PCR, and its TCRdb copy is limited to in-frame clones, with some not included. The sample lists around 120,000 clones; around 76% were seen once. This chain links TRBV27 with TRBJ2-6; TRBD2 matches at 9 bases. This TCR derives from a man in his sixties in good health and CMV-seropositive. Input material: PBMCs. For the CDR3, the DNA is TGTGCCAGCAGTTTACTTAGCGGGAGAGCTGGGGCCAACGTCCTGACTTTC. Its protein is CASSLLSGRAGANVLTF. Drawing the rest from reference TRBV27 and TRBJ2-6, the complete variable domain is EAQVTQNPRYLITVTGKKLTVTCSQNMNHEYMSWYRQDPGLGLRQIYYSMNVEVTDKGDVPEGYKVSRKEKRNFPLILESPSPNQTSLYFCASSLLSGRAGANVLTFGAGSRLTVL.